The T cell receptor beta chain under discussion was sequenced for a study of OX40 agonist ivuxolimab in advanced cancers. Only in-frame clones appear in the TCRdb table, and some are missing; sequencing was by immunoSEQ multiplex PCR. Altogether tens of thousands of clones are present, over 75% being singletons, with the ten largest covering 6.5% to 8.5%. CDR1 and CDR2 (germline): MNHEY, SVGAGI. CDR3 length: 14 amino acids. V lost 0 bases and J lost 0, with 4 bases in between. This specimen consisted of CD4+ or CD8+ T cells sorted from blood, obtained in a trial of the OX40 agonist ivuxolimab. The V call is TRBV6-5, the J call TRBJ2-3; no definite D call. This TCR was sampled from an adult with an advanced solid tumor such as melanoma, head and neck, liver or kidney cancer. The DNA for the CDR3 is TGTGCCAGCAGTTACTCGGGTAGCACAGATACGCAGTATTTT. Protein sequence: CASSYSGSTDTQYF.